One T cell receptor (beta chain) is described in this entry. No antigen is known for it. No much larger clone exists at a distance of one base, and base qualities are not known. The immunoSEQ Assay, a bias-controlled multiplex PCR, was used to amplify TCRbeta CDR3 regions from genomic DNA. As for how the authors treated the data: The number of nucleated cells in each sample was estimated by amplification of reference gene primers within the assay. Sequence reads were collapsed and filtered to measure the absolute abundance of every unique TCRbeta CDR3 rearrangement. For each sample, productive Simpson clonality was calculated by taking the square root of Simpson's diversity index across productive rearrangements. The source is immuneACCESS, and TCRdb retained only in-frame sequences with V and J called. Part of the clones is not carried over; for the studies checked, unresolved V genes explain less than half of this, and the remainder is unexplained. V, J and clone size were drawn from that table, and D and trimming were deduced from the DNA. The sample table contains roughly 59,000 clones; only one count was recorded for 65% to 80% of them. The ten most abundant clones make up around 9.7% of the sample.

V is shortened by 5 bases, J by 4 bases, and the region joining them spans 15 bases. Taken from cysteine to phenylalanine, the CDR3 has 14 residues. Left in the record is the CDR3 DNA by itself, 42 bases read in frame from the first base. According to the germline V gene, CDR1 reads MDHEN and CDR2 reads SYDVKM. Whole blood was collected in K2EDTA tubes by collaborating institutions according to the institutions' own protocols. Collaborator samples were shipped for TCRbeta analysis as frozen whole blood, isolated PBMCs, or DNA extracted from either sample type. This entry comes from a study of blood T cell repertoires in COVID-19 (dated by TCRdb to about 2020). Regarding the study in general: Collaborator samples came from the United States, Italy and Spain and covered acute and convalescent phases of COVID-19. The prospective study material was composed of cDNA or gDNA derived from T cells, B-cell-depleted T cells, or PBMCs. Subjects who had been exposed to COVID-19, were actively infected with it, or had recovered from it provided the deeply sampled blood TCRbeta repertoires that made up the dataset. The repertoires were made available in a free public database intended to serve as a resource for research on the immune response to SARS-CoV-2. The samples were drawn from two sources: the first 160 participants of the ongoing ImmuneRACE study, and some 1,300 subjects contributed by 6 global collaborators. Sample metadata almost always included a de-identified subject ID, COVID-19 status, age in years and sex. Where HLA class I and class II types were available, the types were taken from metadata supplied by the sample provider, not from assay-based typing.

Study-level results and caveats: How much clinical and demographic metadata was included differed by source and by participant, and the metadata was provided uncurated.

Sequenced input: peripheral blood. The receptor comes from a human donor in a cohort sampled during active COVID-19. This chain is built from TRBV28 and TRBJ2-7, with a weak D call of TRBD2 (6 bases match). The CDR3 region reads CASSDPGRGYEQYF. The sequence in DNA is TGTGCCAGCAGTGACCCGGGACGGGGGTACGAGCAGTACTTC. The full variable domain, with segments outside the CDR3 supplied by the reference TRBV28 and TRBJ2-7 proteins, appears as DVKVTQSSRYLVKRTGEKVFLECVQDMDHENMFWYRQDPGLGLRLIYFSYDVKMKEKGDIPEGYSVSREKKERFSLILESASTNQTSMYLCASSDPGRGYEQYFGPGTRLTVT.